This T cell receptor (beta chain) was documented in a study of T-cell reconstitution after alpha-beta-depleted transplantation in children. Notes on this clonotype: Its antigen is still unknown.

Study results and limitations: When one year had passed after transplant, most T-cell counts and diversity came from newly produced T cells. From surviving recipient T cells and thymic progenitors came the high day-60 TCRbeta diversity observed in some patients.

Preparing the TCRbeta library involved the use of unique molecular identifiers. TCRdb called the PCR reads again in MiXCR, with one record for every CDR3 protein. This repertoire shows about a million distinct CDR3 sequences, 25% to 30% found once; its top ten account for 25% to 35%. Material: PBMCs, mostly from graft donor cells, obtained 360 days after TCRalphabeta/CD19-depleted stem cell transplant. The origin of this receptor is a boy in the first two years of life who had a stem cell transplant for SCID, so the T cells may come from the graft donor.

CDR3 region: CASSPGKSETQYF. Here the CDR3 DNA reads TGTGCCAGCAGCCCCGGCAAATCAGAGACCCAGTACTTC. The chain carries TRBV6-6 and TRBJ2-5, with D hard to call. This CDR3 is 13 amino acids long. V lost 6 bases to trimming and J lost 4 bases, with 12 bases between them. Looked up from germline, CDR1 is MNHNY and CDR2 is SVGAGI (reference sequence).